Listed here are 24 T cell receptor beta chains from one sample, sequenced in a study of T cell changes during pregnancy in multiple sclerosis. Some clones are missing from TCRdb's copy, which holds only in-frame ones; the method was immunoSEQ multiplex PCR. The table has 40,000 to 55,000 clones, approximately 92% seen once; the top ten hold about 0.75%. Sequences were derived from CD4+ T cells from peripheral blood mononuclear cells, sampled in the third trimester of pregnancy. The receptors here all came from a female donor with multiple sclerosis, enrolled in a pregnancy study.

V and J are TRBV29-1 and TRBJ2-2, with TRBD1 identical over 11 bases. The trim removed 5 bases at V and 7 bases at J, leaving 9 bases unmatched. This CDR3 spans 15 amino acids. Germline loops: CDR1 SQVTM, CDR2 ANQGSEA. CDR3 loop: CSVPGTGGSGGELFF. In DNA form, the CDR3 reads TGCAGCGTTCCCGGGACAGGGGGGTCCGGCGGGGAGCTGTTTTTT.

The chain combines TRBV13 with TRBJ2-3, with 8 bases that match TRBD1. From germline, CDR1 is PRHDT and CDR2 FYEKMQ (reference sequence). The CDR3 consists of 14 residues. With 5 bases clipped from V and 7 bases from J, the junction kept 8 bases outside the gene matches. As DNA, the CDR3 is TGTGCCAGCAGCCGAAGGACAGGGTCAAATACGCAGTATTTT. Protein product: CASSRRTGSNTQYF.

The chain employs TRBV18 and TRBJ2-1, with D possibly matching TRBD2 (6 bases). Germline-derived CDR1 and CDR2 are KGHSH and LQKENI. The CDR3 loop spans 13 amino acids. The V and J ends lost 6 bases and 0 bases respectively, with 6 bases between them. The CDR3 nucleotides are TGTGCCAGCTCGGGGGGCTCCTACAATGAGCAGTTCTTC. Translation gives CASSGGSYNEQFF.

This sequence joins TRBV6-6 and TRBJ1-1; D is unresolved. Trimming took off 3 bases at V and 3 bases at J, with 8 bases between the two ends. Germline assignment: CDR1 MNHNY and CDR2 SVGAGI (reference sequence). The CDR3 runs 13 residues. CDR3 sequence (DNA): TGTGCCAGCAGTTATGGGGAGCACACTGAAGCTTTCTTT. Translation: CASSYGEHTEAFF.

The chain recombines TRBV7-2 with TRBJ2-7; 8 nucleotides agree with TRBD1. Germline V gives CDR1 SGHTA, CDR2 FQGNSA. The CDR3 is 15 amino acids. After removal of 6 bases from V and 2 bases from J, the junction contained 9 bases not matched to a gene. CDR3 protein: CASSPALTGAYEQYF. The DNA of the CDR3 is TGTGCCAGCAGTCCGGCGTTGACAGGGGCCTACGAGCAGTACTTC.

This chain joins TRBV5-6 and TRBJ2-3, with 7 nucleotides matching TRBD2. CDR3 length: 16 amino acids. The germline V gene encodes CDR1 SGHDT and CDR2 YYEEEE. V lost 2 bases to trimming and J lost 5 bases; unmatched junction nucleotides: 11. The CDR3 here is CASSFASGRFEDTQYF. In nucleotides, the CDR3 is TGTGCCAGCAGCTTCGCTAGCGGTCGGTTCGAAGATACGCAGTATTTT.

The chain has TRBV2 and TRBJ1-6, with D uncertain. Germline assignment: CDR1 SNHLY and CDR2 FYNNEI. Trimming removed 6 bases from V and 8 bases from J, with 20 bases in between. This CDR3 contains 16 residues. The CDR3 protein is CASRPKGGYGYSPLHF. The CDR3 region has the DNA TGTGCCAGCAGGCCGAAAGGAGGCTATGGGTATTCACCCCTCCACTTT. Variable domain in full (rest from reference TRBV2 and TRBJ1-6): EPEVTQTPSHQVTQMGQEVILRCVPISNHLYFYWYRQILGQKVEFLVSFYNNEISEKSEIFDDQFSVERPDGSNFTLKIRSTKLEDSAMYFCASRPKGGYGYSPLHFGNGTRLTVT.

The chain has TRBV5-1 and TRBJ1-6, with 12 bases aligning to TRBD1. CDR1 is SGHRS and CDR2 is YFSETQ in the germline V gene. V shed 0 bases, J shed 7 bases, and the junction held 8 bases outside the gene matches. The CDR3 is made up of 18 amino acids. Here the CDR3 reads CASSLGVGTGGQNSPLHF. The CDR3 DNA is TGCGCCAGCAGCTTGGGAGTGGGGACAGGGGGCCAAAATTCACCCCTCCACTTT.

The rearrangement uses TRBV2 and TRBJ1-6; TRBD1 is a possible D gene (6 bases). V was pared by 4 bases and J by 6 bases, with 13 bases between. Germline CDR1 and CDR2: SNHLY and FYNNEI. This CDR3 is built from 15 residues. In nucleotides, the CDR3 is TGTGCCAGCAGTGGCCTACGACAGGCTAATTCACCCCTCCACTTT. Translated, it gives CASSGLRQANSPLHF.

The CDR3 reads CAGKPGHAYNEQFF. DNA of the CDR3: TGTGCCGGTAAGCCGGGACACGCTTACAATGAGCAGTTCTTC. The chain employs TRBV7-2 and TRBJ2-1; the D gene is possibly TRBD1 (6 bases). V was cut by 11 bases and J by 4 bases, with 18 bases left in between. Germline CDR1 and CDR2: SGHTA and FQGNSA. The CDR3 sequence is 14 residues long.

The V gene is TRBV5-3, the J gene TRBJ2-6, with D unclear. TRBV5-3 is annotated as an ORF whose role is uncertain. The CDR3 is 17 amino acids. V dropped 4 bases and J dropped 2 bases, with 16 bases sitting between them. DNA of the CDR3: TGTGCCAGAAGCCCAATATCAACAGTCACTGGGGCCAACGTCCTGACTTTC. Translated, it gives CARSPISTVTGANVLTF.

The chain couples TRBV5-6 to TRBJ1-2; D possibly corresponds to TRBD1 (5 bases). V dropped 4 bases and J dropped 0 bases, with 16 bases sitting between them. Per germline, CDR1 SGHDT and CDR2 YYEEEE. CDR3 size: 16 residues. The CDR3 protein is CASSPGWGDTNYGYTF. CDR3 nucleotides: TGTGCCAGCAGCCCCGGATGGGGGGATACTAACTATGGCTACACCTTC.

The chain is built from TRBV7-2 and TRBJ2-3; 9 nucleotides agree with TRBD2. Germline-derived CDR1 and CDR2 are SGHTA and FQGNSA. Unmatched junction bases numbered 7, after V lost 6 bases and J lost 0 bases. CDR3 length: 16 amino acids. CDR3 in amino acids: CASRPRTSVSTDTQYF. The DNA of the CDR3 is TGTGCCAGCAGACCTCGGACTAGCGTCAGCACAGATACGCAGTATTTT.

The chain recombines TRBV5-6 with TRBJ2-6; weak D call: TRBD1 (6 bases). Trimming stripped 2 bases from V and 0 bases from J, with 15 bases between. The CDR3 runs 18 residues. The V gene's germline CDR1 is SGHDT and CDR2 YYEEEE. Here the CDR3 DNA reads TGTGCCAGCAGCTTTCCGACAGGTCTCCTCTCTGGGGCCAACGTCCTGACTTTC. Translation gives CASSFPTGLLSGANVLTF.

The V and J genes are TRBV4-2 and TRBJ2-1; no firm D call. Trimming cost V 0 bases and J 6 bases, with 9 bases left between them. CDR1 and CDR2 (germline): LGHNA, YNFKEQ. This CDR3 has 14 amino acids. This chain's CDR3 is CASSQDRPSNEQFF. CDR3 in DNA: TGTGCCAGCAGCCAAGATAGGCCTAGCAATGAGCAGTTCTTC.

This chain uses TRBV30 with TRBJ2-2; 8 bases align to TRBD1. Germline values: CDR1 GTSNPN, CDR2 SVGIG (reference sequence). The J segment lost 1 base and the V segment lost 5 bases, leaving 0 bases of the junction unmatched. CDR3 length: 13 amino acids. The CDR3 loop reads CAWGQGNTGELFF. CDR3 sequence (DNA): TGTGCCTGGGGACAGGGGAACACCGGGGAGCTGTTTTTT.

This clone was picked up one time. CDR3 nucleotide sequence: TGTGCCAGCAGCACTACAGGGGGTCCGTACGAGCAGTACTTC. Its translation: CASSTTGGPYEQYF. The chain uses TRBV7-2 and TRBJ2-7; TRBD1 aligns across 8 bases. The junction had 7 bases not matched to a gene; V was cut back by 5 bases and J by 4 bases. Per germline, CDR1 SGHTA and CDR2 FQGNSA. The length of the CDR3 is 14 residues.

A single count supports this clone. The chain combines TRBV25-1 with TRBJ1-2; D is ambiguous. The V end was cut by 7 bases, the J end by 4 bases, with 10 bases between. The germline V gene encodes CDR1 MGHDK and CDR2 SYGVNS. The CDR3 spans 12 residues. In DNA form, the CDR3 reads TGTGCCAGCATCGGAGGGATCTATGGCTACACCTTC. It is translated as CASIGGIYGYTF.

This chain uses TRBV5-5 with TRBJ2-5; D is possibly TRBD1 (5 bases). CDR3 length equals 15 residues. From germline, CDR1 is SGHKS and CDR2 YYEKEE (reference sequence). Trimming cost V 0 bases and J 4 bases, with 13 bases left between them. The CDR3 nucleotides read TGTGCCAGCAGCTTGGGGGCAGGGAATCGAGAGACCCAGTACTTC. Its translation is CASSLGAGNRETQYF.

The chain employs TRBV9 and TRBJ1-2, with a possible D match to TRBD1 (6 bases). The germline V and J ends were trimmed by 4 bases and 8 bases, with 18 bases remaining between them. Germline V gene data show CDR1 as SGDLS and CDR2 as YYNGEE. This CDR3 region has 14 residues. The CDR3 loop reads CASSLTGFFEGYTF. In DNA, the CDR3 is TGTGCCAGCAGCTTAACAGGGTTTTTCGAGGGCTACACCTTC. The full variable domain, with the rest looked up from reference TRBV9 and TRBJ1-2, is DSGVTQTPKHLITATGQRVTLRCSPRSGDLSVYWYQQSLDQGLQFLIQYYNGEERAKGNILERFSAQQFPDLHSELNLSSLELGDSALYFCASSLTGFFEGYTFGSGTRLTVV.

This clone was recorded only once. The chain carries TRBV5-6 and TRBJ1-2, with TRBD1 matching 9 bases. Trimming at V came to 4 bases and at J to 8 bases, leaving 0 bases not matched to a gene. Germline lookup yields CDR1 SGHDT and CDR2 YYEEEE. The CDR3 is made up of 11 amino acids. The CDR3 region has the DNA TGTGCCAGCAGCGGGACAGGGGGCTACACCTTC. This gives the protein CASSGTGGYTF.

This rearrangement joins TRBV10-3 to TRBJ1-2; D remains ambiguous. The germline V gene encodes CDR1 ENHRY and CDR2 SYGVKD. Trimming removed 0 bases at V and 0 bases at J, with 5 bases between. This CDR3 spans 14 amino acids. CDR3 sequence reads: CAISESISNYGYTF. The CDR3 DNA sequence: TGTGCCATCAGTGAGTCAATATCTAACTATGGCTACACCTTC.

V is TRBV19 and J is TRBJ2-1, with TRBD1 as a possible D gene (6 bases). Per the germline V gene, CDR1 is LNHDA and CDR2 is SQIVND (reference sequence). The V and J ends lost 5 bases and 0 bases respectively, with 23 bases between them. The CDR3 spans 19 residues. CDR3 DNA sequence: TGTGCCAGTAGTGCTTACTTTTTTGCTGGGGGCTACTCCTACAATGAGCAGTTCTTC. Its translation: CASSAYFFAGGYSYNEQFF.

This sequence joins TRBV4-3 and TRBJ1-2; 7 bases line up with TRBD1. Germline V CDR1 and CDR2: LGHNA, YSLEER. The V and J ends lost 4 bases and 4 bases, in that order; junction bases with no gene match: 9. The CDR3 totals 15 residues. The CDR3 DNA reads as TGCGCCAGCAGCCGGAACCGGGACAGCTCCTATGGCTACACCTTC. Protein product: CASSRNRDSSYGYTF.